These 16 T cell receptor beta chains were all obtained from the same sample, sequenced in a study of blood T cell repertoires in COVID-19. The assay was immunoSEQ multiplex PCR, and TCRdb's table has in-frame clones only and misses some. The data contain approximately 200,000 clones, about 85% of them singletons. The sequenced material came from peripheral blood. These receptors all come from a man aged 40-55 years with acute or convalescent COVID-19.

V usage is TRBV6-5 and J usage is TRBJ1-4; D perhaps matches TRBD1 (6 bases). Germline assignment: CDR1 MNHEY and CDR2 SVGAGI. The CDR3 length is 15 residues. V dropped 0 bases and J dropped 8 bases, with 13 bases sitting between them. For the CDR3, the DNA is TGTGCCAGCAGTTACTCAGCAGGGGAGGGGGAAAAACTGTTTTTT. This sequence encodes CASSYSAGEGEKLFF.

The chain employs TRBV19 and TRBJ1-2; 8 bases map to TRBD1. Germline CDR1 reads LNHDA; CDR2 reads SQIVND (reference sequence). The V gene end was trimmed by 5 bases and the J gene end by 0 bases; junction bases not matched to a gene: 5. The CDR3 runs 15 residues. DNA of the CDR3: TGTGCCAGTAGTCCAGACAGGGGTTCTAACTATGGCTACACCTTC. Translation: CASSPDRGSNYGYTF.

The V gene is TRBV15, the J gene TRBJ2-7, with unresolved D. The V gene lost 1 base and the J gene lost 0 bases, with 10 bases spanning the gap. This CDR3 contains 15 residues. Per the germline V gene, CDR1 is LNHNV and CDR2 is YYDKDF (reference sequence). CDR3 in amino acids: CATSRVTGSSYEQYF. CDR3 sequence (DNA): TGTGCCACCAGCAGAGTTACCGGGTCCTCCTACGAGCAGTACTTC.

V and J are TRBV3-1 (or the pseudogene TRBV3-2) and TRBJ1-5, with a tentative D call TRBD1 (5 bases). CDR1 is LGHDT and CDR2 is YNNKEL in the germline V gene (reference sequence). V lost 4 bases and J 11 bases, leaving 21 bases between the germline ends. The CDR3 extends over 15 amino acids. The CDR3: CASSPNYATPGAQHF. The CDR3 DNA reads as TGTGCCAGCAGCCCCAATTATGCGACACCGGGGGCCCAGCATTTT.

The J gene is TRBJ2-7, the V gene TRBV5-1, with a possible D match to TRBD1 (7 bases). In germline, CDR1 is SGHRS, CDR2 YFSETQ. Trimming left V 4 bases short and J 4 bases short, with 21 bases between. The CDR3 covers 16 residues. The CDR3 region has the DNA TGCGCCAGCAGCCGGGGGAGGTCGGGACAGAGTTACGAGCAGTACTTC. It encodes CASSRGRSGQSYEQYF. The variable domain in full, completed from reference TRBV5-1 and TRBJ2-7, reads KAGVTQTPRYLIKTRGQQVTLSCSPISGHRSVSWYQQTPGQGLQFLFEYFSETQRNKGNFPGRFSGRQFSNSRSEMNVSTLELGDSALYLCASSRGRSGQSYEQYFGPGTRLTVT.

The CDR3 coding sequence is TGCAGCGTTCGTCAGGGGGTGTCAGAGACCCAGTACTTC. It translates to CSVRQGVSETQYF. The chain employs TRBV29-1 and TRBJ2-5; 7 bases align to TRBD1. CDR1 SQVTM and CDR2 ANQGSEA come from the germline V gene. The CDR3 is 13 residues long. Germline trimming cut 5 bases from V and 4 bases from J; bases unmatched to any gene: 7.

This clone was counted once. V gene TRBV20-1 combines with J gene TRBJ2-1; D uncertain. CDR3 size: 13 residues. Trimming removed 3 bases at V and 5 bases at J, with 11 bases between. Germline-derived CDR1 and CDR2 are DFQATT and SNEGSKA (reference sequence). The CDR3 region is CSASKTLHNEQFF. The DNA for the CDR3 is TGCAGTGCTAGTAAAACTCTGCACAATGAGCAGTTCTTC.

The chain joins TRBV5-5 to TRBJ1-5; TRBD1 agrees at 8 bases. J gave up 5 bases and V 2 bases, and 12 bases lay outside the gene matches. The length of the CDR3 is 17 residues. Germline CDR1 reads SGHKS; CDR2 reads YYEKEE (reference sequence). In DNA form, the CDR3 reads TGTGCCAGCAGCTTAAGTCCGGCCAGGGGGCTGGATCAGCCCCAGCATTTT. Residues: CASSLSPARGLDQPQHF. Full variable domain (missing parts from reference TRBV5-5 and TRBJ1-5): DAGVTQSPTHLIKTRGQQVTLRCSPISGHKSVSWYQQVLGQGPQFIFQYYEKEERGRGNFPDRFSARQFPNYSSELNVNALLLGDSALYLCASSLSPARGLDQPQHFGDGTRLSIL.

There are a few counts of this clone. This chain connects TRBV2 to TRBJ1-1, with a weak D call TRBD1 (5 bases). The CDR3 sequence is 13 residues long. Trimming removed 4 bases from V and 7 bases from J, with 13 bases in between. CDR1 SNHLY and CDR2 FYNNEI come from the germline V gene. The CDR3 reads CASSVPGRSEAFF. CDR3 DNA sequence: TGTGCCAGCAGTGTGCCAGGGAGGAGTGAAGCTTTCTTT.

The rearrangement uses TRBV6-6 and TRBJ1-2; no definite D call. The germline V and J ends were trimmed by 4 bases and 6 bases, with 18 bases remaining between them. This CDR3 contains 15 residues. The germline gives CDR1 MNHNY, CDR2 SVGAGI (reference sequence). The CDR3 loop reads CASSFPSGLMDGYTF. The CDR3 coding sequence is TGTGCCAGCAGTTTCCCCTCCGGACTGATGGATGGCTACACCTTC.

V and J are TRBV12-3 or TRBV12-4 and TRBJ1-2; TRBD1 is a possible D gene (5 bases). Trimming left V 3 bases short and J 8 bases short, with 13 bases between. CDR3 length: 13 residues. CDR3 DNA: TGTGCCAGCAGTTTTTTTCGCAGGGTGGGCTACACCTTC. Translating gives CASSFFRRVGYTF.

DNA for the CDR3: TGTGCCAGCAGCCCGACAGGACGATCCTACAATGAGCAGTTCTTC. Translating it yields CASSPTGRSYNEQFF. This chain joins TRBV5-4 and TRBJ2-1, with D possibly matching TRBD1 (6 bases). Germline loops: CDR1 SGHNT, CDR2 YYREEE (reference sequence). The CDR3 runs 15 residues. The V end was cut by 4 bases, the J end by 1 base, with 12 bases between.

The rearrangement links TRBV10-3 to TRBJ2-6; D is perhaps TRBD2 (6 bases). Per the germline V gene, CDR1 is ENHRY and CDR2 is SYGVKD. The CDR3 runs 16 residues. V was clipped by 4 bases and J by 2 bases, with 12 bases between them. CDR3 DNA: TGTGCCATCAGTGGTGAGGCGGGGACTGGGGCCAACGTCCTGACTTTC. Its protein product is CAISGEAGTGANVLTF.

This chain joins TRBV6-5 and TRBJ1-5; a weak D match, TRBD1 (6 bases). Germline loops: CDR1 MNHEY, CDR2 SVGAGI. The V end lost 2 bases, the J end lost 8 bases, and 16 bases lay between the germline ends. This CDR3 is built from 15 residues. The CDR3 sequence: CASSYGGLKSEPQHF. The CDR3 nucleotides read TGTGCCAGCAGTTACGGGGGCTTGAAATCGGAGCCCCAGCATTTT.

This clone was recorded once. The chain recombines TRBV27 with TRBJ2-2, with no clear D. The CDR3 is 14 amino acids. With 0 bases removed from V and 5 bases from J, the gap between germline ends came to 7 bases. Germline CDR1 MNHEY, CDR2 SMNVEV (reference sequence). The CDR3: CASSLSRPTGELFF. The CDR3 DNA sequence: TGTGCCAGCAGTTTATCGCGGCCAACCGGGGAGCTGTTTTTT.

V is TRBV7-6 and J is TRBJ2-3, with 10 bases matching TRBD2. The germline V gene encodes CDR1 SGHVS and CDR2 FNYEAQ. The J segment lost 2 bases and the V segment lost 4 bases, leaving 12 bases of the junction unmatched. The CDR3 contains 18 residues. DNA for the CDR3: TGTGCCAGCAGCTCCTCATCCTTAGCGGGGGGCCCCACAGATACGCAGTATTTT. Amino acids: CASSSSSLAGGPTDTQYF. Complete variable domain (other parts from reference TRBV7-6 and TRBJ2-3): GAGVSQSPRYKVTKRGQDVALRCDPISGHVSLYWYRQALGQGPEFLTYFNYEAQQDKSGLPNDRFSAERPEGSISTLTIQRTEQRDSAMYRCASSSSSLAGGPTDTQYFGPGTRLTVL.